This entry describes one T cell receptor beta chain. Which antigen it targets is not known. The input lacks base qualities; no much larger clone sits a single base away. These data come from a study of fetal regulatory T cell absence and autoimmunity (dated by TCRdb to about 2017). Regarding the complete study: The IPEX patients showed exocrine pancreas autoimmunity in the absence of clinical diabetes.

For repertoire sequencing, genomic DNA was processed from frozen pancreas tissue. The DNeasy Blood and Tissue Kit was used to extract roughly 1.9-3.2 ug of genomic DNA from either umbilical cord blood or frozen pancreas. Summary of the overall study and its limitations: TRB gene family usage was broadly similar between cord blood and pancreas, resembling published neonatal and adult repertoires. Significant oligoclonal enrichment of the TCR compartment was observed in pancreas versus cord blood, with some top clones enriched more than 90-fold. The oligoclonal enrichment was interpreted as supporting antigen-driven autoimmunity in the pancreas before birth in IPEX syndrome.

On the immunoSEQ human TCRbeta survey platform, a two-step multiplex PCR amplified and barcoded the TCRbeta CDR3 regions. Sequencing of the libraries was done on Illumina instruments, and IgH was sequenced in parallel from the same samples. The authors processed their data as follows. Raw reads were filtered against IMGT V, D, J definitions and binned by a nearest-neighbor algorithm to remove PCR and sequencing errors. Clones were defined as identical nucleotide sequences, and differential abundance between tissues was assessed by per-clone Fisher exact tests with a pFDR threshold of p<0.01. Clones with frequencies too low for statistical inference were excluded by a minimum inclusion filter of 10 in either sample. The immunoSEQ Analyzer was used for pairwise clonal comparisons, while IMGT tools were used to assess gene family usage. Here the immuneACCESS table is served through TCRdb, limited to in-frame sequences with V and J called. Missing clones are a known gap in these copies; in checked studies unresolved V genes cover under half, and the rest lacks a known reason. That table is the source of V, J and clone size, and D and trimming were worked out from the DNA. The sample profile shows 95,000 or so clones; 55% to 75% of them were found once. The ten largest clones take up 1.5% to 2% of the sample.

The TCR comes from a male donor with IPEX syndrome. Sequencing was performed on pancreas tissue.

The bases are TGTGCCAGCTCCCAGGCAGCGAGGGACAATGAGCAGTTCTTC. This encodes CASSQAARDNEQFF. The V gene is TRBV18 and the J gene is TRBJ2-1; TRBD2 is a possible D gene, resting on 5 matching bases. Counted from cysteine to phenylalanine, this CDR3 has 14 amino acids. The entry retains the CDR3 DNA only, 42 bases that are in frame from base 1. The germline V gene specifies KGHSH as CDR1 and LQKENI as CDR2. V is clipped by 6 bases and J by 5 bases, and the sequence between their germline boundaries is 14 bases long.